The 20 T cell receptor beta chains listed next were all sequenced from one sample in a study of T cell responses to AZD1222 COVID-19 vaccine. Using immunoSEQ multiplex PCR, the repertoire was profiled, and TCRdb retains in-frame clones only, with some absent. This sample has around 170,000 clones, with approximately 91% found just once. The material was peripheral blood, obtained on day 0 of AZD1222 vaccination. All receptors derive from an adult in good health.

The chain has TRBV15 and TRBJ1-5; 7 bases fit TRBD1. The CDR3 contains 15 residues. Unmatched junction bases numbered 9, after V lost 7 bases and J lost 3 bases. CDR1 and CDR2 (germline): LNHNV, YYDKDF (reference sequence). CDR3 nucleotides: TGTGCCACCACCGATAGGACAGGACACAATCAGCCCCAGCATTTT. Translating gives CATTDRTGHNQPQHF.

This sequence joins TRBV28 and TRBJ1-3; TRBD1 might be the D (6 bases). Germline CDR1 and CDR2: MDHEN and SYDVKM. The CDR3 covers 19 residues. Trimming pared 2 bases from V and 4 bases from J, leaving 24 bases between. CDR3 in amino acids: CASSLSELVGQGRGNTIYF. For the CDR3, the DNA is TGTGCCAGCAGTTTAAGCGAGTTGGTGGGCCAGGGGAGAGGAAACACCATATATTTT.

The chain's CDR3 is CASSLGGDTIGARNQPQHF. The DNA for the CDR3 is TGTGCCAGCAGCTTAGGAGGGGACACAATCGGGGCCCGTAATCAGCCCCAGCATTTT. The chain joins TRBV7-9 to TRBJ1-5; perhaps TRBD1 as D (6 bases). In germline, CDR1 is SEHNR, CDR2 FQNEAQ (reference sequence). The V end lost 1 base, the J end lost 4 bases, and 23 bases lay between the germline ends. The CDR3 is 19 amino acids. Filled out from reference TRBV7-9 and TRBJ1-5, the complete variable domain reads DTGVSQNPRHKITKRGQNVTFRCDPISEHNRLYWYRQTLGQGPEFLTYFQNEAQLEKSRLLSDRFSAERPKGSFSTLEIQRTEQGDSAMYLCASSLGGDTIGARNQPQHFGDGTRLSIL.

This sequence joins TRBV19 and TRBJ1-5, with 12 positions matching TRBD1. The V and J ends lost 6 bases and 8 bases, in that order; junction bases with no gene match: 5. The CDR3 totals 14 residues. Germline V lookup: CDR1 LNHDA, CDR2 SQIVND (reference sequence). The CDR3 nucleotides are TGTGCCAGTAGCGGGACAGGGGGCTTTAAGCCCCAGCATTTT. It translates to CASSGTGGFKPQHF.

This clone was detected a few times. This sequence joins TRBV5-1 and TRBJ1-4, with D possibly matching TRBD1 (5 bases). Trimming removed 0 bases at V and 8 bases at J, with 11 bases between. Germline V gene sequence: CDR1 SGHRS, CDR2 YFSETQ. The CDR3 spans 14 residues. The DNA for the CDR3 is TGCGCCAGCAGCTTGGACAGGTCCAACGAAAAACTGTTTTTT. This sequence encodes CASSLDRSNEKLFF.

The V call is TRBV27, the J call TRBJ2-7; 7 bases align to TRBD1. This CDR3 spans 15 amino acids. V lost 5 bases to trimming and J lost 1 base; unmatched junction nucleotides: 8. From germline, CDR1 is MNHEY and CDR2 SMNVEV (reference sequence). The CDR3 loop is CASSPYRGSSYEQYF. The DNA of the CDR3 is TGTGCCAGCAGTCCCTACAGGGGTAGTTCCTACGAGCAGTACTTC.

This clone was seen once. J is TRBJ2-2 and V is TRBV7-6, with 12 bases lining up with TRBD2. Germline values: CDR1 SGHVS, CDR2 FNYEAQ. V trimming: 3 bases; J trimming: 1 base; junction bases outside the gene matches: 0. The CDR3 covers 16 residues. The CDR3 nucleotides read TGTGCCAGCAGCTTGACTAGCGGGGGGAACACCGGGGAGCTGTTTTTT. It codes for CASSLTSGGNTGELFF.

The V and J genes are TRBV6-5 and TRBJ1-5; 7 bases are shared with TRBD1. The CDR3 is 15 amino acids. Germline V gives CDR1 MNHEY, CDR2 SVGAGI. The J segment lost 6 bases and the V segment lost 7 bases, leaving 12 bases of the junction unmatched. CDR3 sequence (DNA): TGTGCCAGCACCCTCCCCGTAGGGGGCGGTCAGCCCCAGCATTTT. This codes for CASTLPVGGGQPQHF.

The genes are TRBV28 and TRBJ2-1, with 13 bases matching TRBD2. J lost 7 bases, V lost 6 bases, and 9 bases had no gene match. There are 16 residues in the CDR3. Germline V gene lookup returns CDR1 MDHEN and CDR2 SYDVKM. CDR3 sequence (DNA): TGTGCCAGCAGAGATCGACTAGCGGGAGGAGCAAATGAGCAGTTCTTC. It specifies CASRDRLAGGANEQFF. The full variable domain, rest sourced from reference TRBV28 and TRBJ2-1, is DVKVTQSSRYLVKRTGEKVFLECVQDMDHENMFWYRQDPGLGLRLIYFSYDVKMKEKGDIPEGYSVSREKKERFSLILESASTNQTSMYLCASRDRLAGGANEQFFGPGTRLTVL.

V gene TRBV28 combines with J gene TRBJ2-5; TRBD1 might be the D (7 bases). Germline CDR1 reads MDHEN; CDR2 reads SYDVKM. The CDR3 has 13 amino acids. The V gene lost 4 bases and the J gene lost 5 bases, with 11 bases spanning the gap. The CDR3 reads CASSSGGLETQYF. The CDR3 DNA reads TGTGCCAGCAGTTCAGGGGGGCTGGAGACCCAGTACTTC. The variable domain in full, with the rest retrieved from reference TRBV28 and TRBJ2-5, is DVKVTQSSRYLVKRTGEKVFLECVQDMDHENMFWYRQDPGLGLRLIYFSYDVKMKEKGDIPEGYSVSREKKERFSLILESASTNQTSMYLCASSSGGLETQYFGPGTRLLVL.

V usage is TRBV12-3 or TRBV12-4 and J usage is TRBJ2-7; possibly TRBD2 for D (5 bases). V lost 5 bases and J lost 7, with 15 bases in between. The CDR3 totals 13 residues. The CDR3 region is CASSINPGKEQYF. In nucleotides, the CDR3 is TGTGCCAGCAGTATCAATCCCGGGAAGGAGCAGTACTTC.

On this clone itself: The same CDR3 is also encoded by other DNA sequences in this sample. The chain carries TRBV7-2 and TRBJ1-5; the D is unclear. Germline assignment: CDR1 SGHTA and CDR2 FQGNSA. The germline V and J ends were trimmed by 1 base and 7 bases, with 5 bases remaining between them. The CDR3 spans 12 residues. The CDR3 DNA sequence: TGTGCCAGCAGCTTAGATTCCCAGCCCCAGCATTTT. This gives the protein CASSLDSQPQHF.

This clone was picked up a small number of times. The CDR3 coding sequence is TGTGCCAGCAGTTTCGGGACTGCGATGGAGCAGTACTTC. This gives the protein CASSFGTAMEQYF. This chain connects TRBV27 to TRBJ2-7; D may be TRBD2 (6 bases). Germline V gene sequence: CDR1 MNHEY, CDR2 SMNVEV (reference sequence). V gave up 3 bases and J gave up 7 bases, with 13 bases separating them. The CDR3 totals 13 residues.

This sequence joins TRBV29-1 and TRBJ2-7, with TRBD1 identical over 9 bases. The CDR3 loop spans 14 amino acids. Germline V CDR1 and CDR2: SQVTM, ANQGSEA. Trimming at V came to 7 bases and at J to 1 base, leaving 8 bases not matched to a gene. Written as DNA, the CDR3 is TGCAGCGGTTCACCGGGACAGGGATCCTACGAGCAGTACTTC. Residues: CSGSPGQGSYEQYF.

The chain is built from TRBV11-3 and TRBJ2-1; the match to TRBD1 covers 8 bases. This CDR3 has 13 residues. V shed 5 bases and J 6 bases; nucleotides not matched to a gene: 3. Germline V gene data show CDR1 as SGHNT and CDR2 as YENEEA. The CDR3: CASSPDRVNEQFF. CDR3 DNA: TGTGCCAGCAGCCCGGACAGGGTCAATGAGCAGTTCTTC. Filled out from reference TRBV11-3 and TRBJ2-1, the complete variable domain reads EAGVVQSPRYKIIEKKQPVAFWCNPISGHNTLYWYLQNLGQGPELLIRYENEEAVDDSQLPKDRFSAERLKGVDSTLKIQPAELGDSAVYLCASSPDRVNEQFFGPGTRLTVL.

The gene calls are TRBV5-6 and TRBJ2-7, with D possibly TRBD1 on 6 matching bases. CDR3 size: 15 residues. The germline V and J ends were trimmed by 2 bases and 4 bases, with 16 bases remaining between them. From germline, CDR1 is SGHDT and CDR2 YYEEEE. The CDR3 loop reads CASSFFGQNLYEQYF. DNA for the CDR3: TGTGCCAGCAGCTTTTTCGGACAGAATCTTTACGAGCAGTACTTC.

The chain combines TRBV19 with TRBJ1-3; no definite D call. With 7 bases removed from V and 2 bases from J, the gap between germline ends came to 12 bases. CDR1 LNHDA and CDR2 SQIVND come from the germline V gene (reference sequence). There are 14 residues in the CDR3. CDR3 nucleotides: TGTGCCAGTATCGACGGATGGACTGGAAACACCATATATTTT. Residues: CASIDGWTGNTIYF.

The CDR3 DNA reads TGTGCCAGCAGCGCCATAGCGGGAGGCCCGTACGAGCAGTACTTC. Protein sequence: CASSAIAGGPYEQYF. The chain links TRBV3-1 (or the pseudogene TRBV3-2) to TRBJ2-7; 10 nucleotides align to TRBD2. Germline V gives CDR1 LGHDT, CDR2 YNNKEL (reference sequence). The CDR3 is 15 residues long. Losses at the gene ends were 5 bases for V and 4 bases for J; bases not matched to a gene: 8.

This chain uses TRBV6-5 with TRBJ2-7; maybe TRBD1 (6 bases). The CDR3 consists of 14 residues. The V end lost 6 bases, the J end lost 3 bases, and 15 bases lay between the germline ends. Looked up from germline, CDR1 is MNHEY and CDR2 is SVGAGI. CDR3 protein: CASRLYRALYEQYF. CDR3 DNA sequence: TGTGCCAGCAGACTTTACAGGGCCCTCTACGAGCAGTACTTC.

The gene calls are TRBV6-5 and TRBJ1-1; 9 bases are a match to TRBD1. This CDR3 region has 15 residues. CDR1 and CDR2 from the germline V gene are MNHEY and SVGAGI. Trimming at V came to 5 bases and at J to 3 bases, leaving 7 bases not matched to a gene. The CDR3 DNA reads TGTGCCAGCAGTCAAAACAGGGGGCAATACACTGAAGCTTTCTTT. The encoded protein is CASSQNRGQYTEAFF.